One sample yielded the 20 T cell receptor beta chains listed below, sequenced in a study of Ad26.COV2.S vaccination and SARS-CoV-2 variants. Only in-frame clones appear in the TCRdb table, and some are missing; sequencing was by immunoSEQ multiplex PCR. The sample lists around 300,000 clones, less than 90% occurring once. Documented treatment: 15 to 20 received Ad26.COV2.S at low or high dose, single or two shots; several received placebo; per-sample allocation not given. Collection of samples fell on day 63 after the first vaccine or placebo injection. The sequencing used peripheral blood, collected in a trial of Ad26.COV2.S vaccine versus placebo. These receptors were taken from a person aged 18-60 years who received the Ad26.COV2.S COVID-19 vaccine or a placebo.

The gene calls are TRBV5-1 and TRBJ1-1, with D unresolved. The V gene lost 5 bases and the J gene lost 4 bases, with 9 bases spanning the gap. The V gene's germline CDR1 is SGHRS and CDR2 YFSETQ. There are 12 residues in the CDR3. The CDR3 loop reads CASSTPGTEAFF. The CDR3 region has the DNA TGCGCCAGCAGTACCCCGGGCACTGAAGCTTTCTTT.

The V gene is TRBV7-9, the J gene TRBJ1-6; D may be TRBD1 (5 bases). The CDR3 length is 15 residues. The germline V gene has CDR1 SEHNR and CDR2 FQNEAQ (reference sequence). The ends were cut back, 2 bases at V and 7 bases at J, with 12 bases in the middle. CDR3 nucleotide sequence: TGTGCCAGCAGCTTAACGGGACTGAGGAATTCACCCCTCCACTTT. This translates into CASSLTGLRNSPLHF.

The chain carries TRBV6-1 and TRBJ2-1, with TRBD2 identical over 9 bases. Germline trimming cut 2 bases from V and 2 bases from J; bases unmatched to any gene: 7. The V gene's germline CDR1 is MNHNS and CDR2 SASEGT. The CDR3 has 17 residues. The CDR3 sequence: CASSERTSARTYNEQFF. DNA for the CDR3: TGTGCCAGCAGTGAACGGACTAGCGCTCGAACCTACAATGAGCAGTTCTTC.

The CDR3 loop is CASSFGGRSPAGEQYF. CDR3 in DNA: TGCGCCAGCAGCTTTGGGGGGCGCAGTCCGGCGGGGGAGCAGTACTTC. The rearrangement joins TRBV5-1 to TRBJ2-7; D may be TRBD1 or TRBD2 (6 bases each). The ends were cut back, 2 bases at V and 7 bases at J, with 22 bases in the middle. Germline V gene sequence: CDR1 SGHRS, CDR2 YFSETQ. This CDR3 contains 16 residues.

The J gene is TRBJ2-5, the V gene TRBV7-3; no definite D call. CDR1 and CDR2 from the germline V gene are SGHTA and FQGTGA. The CDR3 extends over 16 amino acids. With 4 bases removed from V and 1 base from J, the gap between germline ends came to 16 bases. CDR3 residues: CASSSLGWQSQETQYF. The CDR3 DNA follows: TGTGCCAGCAGCTCCCTTGGATGGCAATCCCAAGAGACCCAGTACTTC.

The chain employs TRBV7-9 and TRBJ1-1, with D perhaps TRBD1 (6 bases). Germline-derived CDR1 and CDR2 are SEHNR and FQNEAQ (reference sequence). CDR3 length: 13 residues. V was pared by 3 bases and J by 7 bases, with 12 bases between. This CDR3 reads CASSLRGSGEAFF. CDR3 nucleotide sequence: TGTGCCAGCAGCTTGAGGGGGTCGGGTGAAGCTTTCTTT.

The chain couples TRBV7-3 to TRBJ1-1; a weak D match, TRBD1 (5 bases). The CDR3 runs to 14 residues. Germline-derived CDR1 and CDR2 are SGHTA and FQGTGA. V lost 5 bases, J lost 0 bases, and 10 bases lay in between. The chain's CDR3 is CASSLGRMNTEAFF. The CDR3 bases are TGTGCCAGCAGCCTGGGGCGGATGAACACTGAAGCTTTCTTT.

The V gene is TRBV7-9, the J gene TRBJ1-2, with D hard to call. There are 13 residues in the CDR3. Germline CDR1 is SEHNR and CDR2 is FQNEAQ (reference sequence). V dropped 0 bases and J dropped 2 bases, with 4 bases sitting between them. The CDR3 sequence is CASSLARNYGYTF. The DNA for the CDR3 is TGTGCCAGCAGCTTAGCTAGGAACTATGGCTACACCTTC.

This clone appeared a few times. DNA of the CDR3: TGTGCCAGTAGTAAAGGGACAGGGAACGACGGGGAGCTGTTTTTT. Its translation: CASSKGTGNDGELFF. The chain carries TRBV19 and TRBJ2-2; 9 bases align to TRBD1. V lost 4 bases and J lost 7; bases outside the gene matches: 7. Germline V gene data show CDR1 as LNHDA and CDR2 as SQIVND (reference sequence). This CDR3 contains 15 residues.

The chain has TRBV27 and TRBJ1-2; 9 bases are a match to TRBD1. CDR1 is MNHEY, CDR2 SMNVEV, per germline (reference sequence). There are 13 residues in the CDR3. V lost 6 bases and J lost 4; bases outside the gene matches: 3. Here the CDR3 reads CASSPTGGYGYTF. CDR3 DNA: TGTGCCAGCAGCCCGACAGGGGGCTATGGCTACACCTTC.

J is TRBJ1-3 and V is TRBV5-8; D unresolved. The CDR3 length is 12 residues. Germline lookup yields CDR1 SGHTS and CDR2 YDEGEE. V shed 5 bases and J shed 7 bases, with 10 bases lying between them. CDR3 DNA: TGTGCCAGCAGTAAGACGGGCAACACCATATATTTT. It encodes CASSKTGNTIYF.

This chain links TRBV6-5 with TRBJ1-1; no definite D call. Germline values: CDR1 MNHEY, CDR2 SVGAGI. V was cut by 6 bases and J by 0 bases, with 8 bases left in between. This CDR3 is built from 13 residues. The CDR3 region has the DNA TGTGCCAGCAGCCGAAGTATGAACACTGAAGCTTTCTTT. Its translation: CASSRSMNTEAFF.

The chain recombines TRBV5-5 with TRBJ1-2, with 9 bases fitting TRBD1. Losses at the gene ends were 5 bases for V and 4 bases for J; bases not matched to a gene: 12. The CDR3 contains 16 residues. The germline CDR1 and CDR2 sequences are SGHKS and YYEKEE (reference sequence). The CDR3 here is CASRLTPGQGGYGYTF. The DNA for the CDR3 is TGTGCCAGCAGGTTGACCCCGGGACAGGGAGGCTATGGCTACACCTTC.

The V and J genes are TRBV11-3 and TRBJ1-1; 8 bases agree with TRBD1. Germline V gives CDR1 SGHNT, CDR2 YENEEA. V lost 1 base, J lost 3 bases, and 1 base stayed unmatched. The CDR3 has 14 residues. Here the CDR3 DNA reads TGTGCCAGCAGCTTAGGCAGGGGGCACACTGAAGCTTTCTTT. Translation: CASSLGRGHTEAFF. Filled out from reference TRBV11-3 and TRBJ1-1, the complete variable domain reads EAGVVQSPRYKIIEKKQPVAFWCNPISGHNTLYWYLQNLGQGPELLIRYENEEAVDDSQLPKDRFSAERLKGVDSTLKIQPAELGDSAVYLCASSLGRGHTEAFFGQGTRLTVV.

The chain employs TRBV14 and TRBJ2-5; D is ambiguous. The CDR3 has 11 amino acids. V was trimmed by 2 bases and J by 5 bases, leaving 3 bases between them. Per the germline V gene, CDR1 is SGHDN and CDR2 is FVKESK. DNA for the CDR3: TGTGCCAGCAGCCAACTGGAGACCCAGTACTTC. Translating it yields CASSQLETQYF.

The V and J genes are TRBV9 and TRBJ2-2; a weak D match, TRBD2 (6 bases). There are 16 residues in the CDR3. Trimming stripped 6 bases from V and 1 base from J, with 16 bases between. Per germline, CDR1 SGDLS and CDR2 YYNGEE. CDR3 region: CASTPTPGGNTGELFF. The CDR3 DNA follows: TGTGCCAGCACCCCGACCCCCGGGGGGAACACCGGGGAGCTGTTTTTT.

The chain carries TRBV5-6 and TRBJ1-2; D is undetermined. CDR1 is SGHDT and CDR2 is YYEEEE in the germline V gene. The length of the CDR3 is 15 residues. Between the trimmed V and J ends, which lost 4 bases and 5 bases, there was a span of 18 bases. The CDR3 DNA reads TGTGCCAGCAGCGAACCGACCGCTACTCTATATGGCTACACCTTC. Protein: CASSEPTATLYGYTF.

V and J are TRBV4-3 and TRBJ1-2; D unclear. The CDR3 is made up of 15 amino acids. V gave up 0 bases and J gave up 0 bases, with 8 bases separating them. Germline lookup yields CDR1 LGHNA and CDR2 YSLEER. The CDR3 bases are TGCGCCAGCAGCCAAGATTGGAGAGCTAACTATGGCTACACCTTC. Its translation: CASSQDWRANYGYTF.

The chain couples TRBV7-2 to TRBJ2-1; no reliable D call. The germline V and J ends were trimmed by 1 base and 2 bases, with 9 bases remaining between them. The CDR3 totals 15 residues. CDR1 and CDR2 (germline): SGHTA, FQGNSA. The CDR3 nucleotides are TGTGCCAGCAGCTTAGGACCTGGGCCCTACAATGAGCAGTTCTTC. Its translation is CASSLGPGPYNEQFF.

This clone was observed once. The V and J genes are TRBV9 and TRBJ1-1; 7 positions agree with TRBD1. CDR1 is SGDLS and CDR2 is YYNGEE in the germline V gene. V lost 4 bases and J lost 4; bases outside the gene matches: 7. The CDR3 has 14 residues. CDR3 nucleotides: TGTGCCAGCAGCCCAAGACAGGGTAGCACTGAAGCTTTCTTT. It specifies CASSPRQGSTEAFF.